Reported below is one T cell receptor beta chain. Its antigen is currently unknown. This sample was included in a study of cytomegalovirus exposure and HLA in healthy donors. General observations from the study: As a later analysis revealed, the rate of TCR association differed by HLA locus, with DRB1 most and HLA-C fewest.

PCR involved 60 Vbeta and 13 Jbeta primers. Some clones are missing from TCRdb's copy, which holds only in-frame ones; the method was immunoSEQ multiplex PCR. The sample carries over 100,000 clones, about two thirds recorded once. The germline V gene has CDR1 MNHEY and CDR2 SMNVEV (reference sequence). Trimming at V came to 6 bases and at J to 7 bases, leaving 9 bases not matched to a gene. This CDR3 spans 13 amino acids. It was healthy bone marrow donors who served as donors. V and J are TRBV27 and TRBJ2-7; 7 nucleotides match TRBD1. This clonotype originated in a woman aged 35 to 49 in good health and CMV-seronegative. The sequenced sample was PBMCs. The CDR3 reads CASRLGRGREQYF. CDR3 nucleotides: TGTGCCAGCAGGCTCGGCAGGGGGAGAGAGCAGTACTTC.